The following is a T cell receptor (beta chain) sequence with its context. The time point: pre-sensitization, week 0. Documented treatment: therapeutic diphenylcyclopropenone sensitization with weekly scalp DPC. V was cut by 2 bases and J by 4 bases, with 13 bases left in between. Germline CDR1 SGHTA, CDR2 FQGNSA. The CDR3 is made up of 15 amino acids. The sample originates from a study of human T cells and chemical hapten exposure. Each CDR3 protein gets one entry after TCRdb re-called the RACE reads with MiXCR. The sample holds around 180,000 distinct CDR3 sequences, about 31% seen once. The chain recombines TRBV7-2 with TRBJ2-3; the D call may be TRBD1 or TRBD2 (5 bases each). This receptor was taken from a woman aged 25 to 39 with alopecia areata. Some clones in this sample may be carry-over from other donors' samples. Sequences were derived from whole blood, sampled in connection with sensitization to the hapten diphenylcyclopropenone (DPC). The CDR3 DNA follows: TGTGCCAGCAGCTTAACCGCGAGGGGCGCAGATACGCAGTATTTT. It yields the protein CASSLTARGADTQYF.